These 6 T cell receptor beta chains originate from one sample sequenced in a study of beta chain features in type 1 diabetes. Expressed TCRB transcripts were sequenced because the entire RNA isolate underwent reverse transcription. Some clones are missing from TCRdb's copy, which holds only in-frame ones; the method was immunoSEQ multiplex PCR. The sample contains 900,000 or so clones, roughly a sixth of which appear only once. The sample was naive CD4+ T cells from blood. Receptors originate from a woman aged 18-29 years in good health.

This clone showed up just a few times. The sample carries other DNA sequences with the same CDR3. In DNA, the CDR3 is TGTGCCAGCAGCGTAGGCGGTAGCACAGATACGCAGTATTTT. This translates into CASSVGGSTDTQYF. This rearrangement joins TRBV9 to TRBJ2-3; D gene ambiguous. Germline CDR1 reads SGDLS; CDR2 reads YYNGEE. The CDR3 extends over 14 amino acids. V was pared by 0 bases and J by 0 bases, with 5 bases between.

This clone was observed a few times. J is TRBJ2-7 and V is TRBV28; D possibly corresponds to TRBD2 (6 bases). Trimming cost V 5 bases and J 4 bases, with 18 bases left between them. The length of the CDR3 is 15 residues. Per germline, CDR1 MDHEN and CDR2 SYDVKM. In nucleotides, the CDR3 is TGTGCCAGCAGTCCGCCGTTACATAGCGGATACGAGCAGTACTTC. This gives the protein CASSPPLHSGYEQYF.

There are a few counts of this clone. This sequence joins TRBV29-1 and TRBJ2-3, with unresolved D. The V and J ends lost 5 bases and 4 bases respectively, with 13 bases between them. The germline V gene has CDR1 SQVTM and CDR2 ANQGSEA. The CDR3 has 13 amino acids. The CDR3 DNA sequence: TGCAGCGTTTTTCGACATGTAGCAGATACGCAGTATTTT. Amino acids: CSVFRHVADTQYF.

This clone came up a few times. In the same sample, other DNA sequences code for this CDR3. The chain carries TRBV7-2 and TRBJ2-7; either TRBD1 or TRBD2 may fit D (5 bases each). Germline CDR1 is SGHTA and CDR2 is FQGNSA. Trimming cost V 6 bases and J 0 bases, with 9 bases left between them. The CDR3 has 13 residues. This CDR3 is CASSLGPSYEQYF. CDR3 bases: TGTGCCAGCAGTTTGGGACCCTCCTACGAGCAGTACTTC.

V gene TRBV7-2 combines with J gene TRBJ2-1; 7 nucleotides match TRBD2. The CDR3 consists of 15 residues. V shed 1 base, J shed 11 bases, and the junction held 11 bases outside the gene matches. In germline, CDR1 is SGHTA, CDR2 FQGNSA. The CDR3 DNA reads TGTGCCAGCAGCTTAGTTCTAGCGGAAACCACTAAGCAGTTCTTC. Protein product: CASSLVLAETTKQFF.

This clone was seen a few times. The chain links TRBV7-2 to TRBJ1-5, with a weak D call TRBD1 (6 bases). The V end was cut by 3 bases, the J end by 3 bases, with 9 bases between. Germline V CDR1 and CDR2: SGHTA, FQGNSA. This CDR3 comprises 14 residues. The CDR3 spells CASSLDSHNQPQHF. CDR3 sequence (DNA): TGTGCCAGCAGCTTGGACAGCCACAATCAGCCCCAGCATTTT.